These 27 T cell receptor beta chains were sequenced from one sample in a study of shared clonotypes between healthy human individuals. CD45RO-negative cells were positively selected for CCR7, leaving out terminally differentiated effector memory CD45RA+ cells. Sequenced by immunoSEQ multiplex PCR; TCRdb stores in-frame clones only, minus some. The sample shows hundreds of thousands of clones, approximately 96% of them seen only once. The sequenced sample consisted of naive CD8+ T cells sorted from blood. Receptor source: a young woman in good health.

The chain recombines TRBV9 with TRBJ2-2; 10 bases are a match to TRBD2. The CDR3 consists of 16 residues. V shed 0 bases, J shed 3 bases, and the junction held 2 bases outside the gene matches. Per the germline V gene, CDR1 is SGDLS and CDR2 is YYNGEE. CDR3: CASSVASGSYTGELFF. The CDR3 DNA reads as TGTGCCAGCAGCGTAGCTAGCGGGAGCTACACCGGGGAGCTGTTTTTT.

The V call is TRBV11-1, the J call TRBJ2-6; D not certain. The CDR3 has 17 residues. CDR1 and CDR2 from the germline V gene are SGHAT and FQDESV (reference sequence). The ends were cut back, 1 base at V and 3 bases at J, with 13 bases in the middle. CDR3 residues: CASSLVITGIGANVLTF. The CDR3 DNA sequence: TGTGCCAGCAGCTTAGTTATCACTGGCATTGGGGCCAACGTCCTGACTTTC.

The chain employs TRBV27 and TRBJ2-2, with 7 bases that match TRBD2. The CDR3 runs to 15 residues. J was trimmed by 6 bases and V by 5 bases; bases with no gene match: 9. Germline lookup yields CDR1 MNHEY and CDR2 SMNVEV (reference sequence). In DNA, the CDR3 is TGTGCCAGCAGTCCCCGAGCGGGATATTCCGGGGAGCTGTTTTTT. Its translation is CASSPRAGYSGELFF.

This clone was found once. This chain connects TRBV7-6 to TRBJ2-1; 9 nucleotides agree with TRBD2. The ends lost 8 bases at V and 6 bases at J; junction bases unmatched: 17. Germline V gene data show CDR1 as SGHVS and CDR2 as FNYEAQ. The CDR3 totals 17 residues. CDR3 residues: CASSRFLAGARVNEQFF. DNA of the CDR3: TGTGCCAGCTCTAGATTTTTAGCGGGAGCTCGGGTCAATGAGCAGTTCTTC.

J is TRBJ1-1 and V is TRBV2; D ambiguous. V lost 3 bases, J lost 4 bases, and 12 bases lay in between. The CDR3 totals 14 residues. Germline CDR1 and CDR2: SNHLY and FYNNEI. This CDR3 reads CASSDFLDGTEAFF. CDR3 nucleotide sequence: TGTGCCAGCAGTGATTTCCTGGATGGCACTGAAGCTTTCTTT.

The chain has TRBV5-1 and TRBJ2-7; tentatively, D is TRBD1 (6 bases). The V end was cut by 1 base, the J end by 5 bases, with 19 bases between. CDR1 is SGHRS and CDR2 is YFSETQ in the germline V gene. There are 16 residues in the CDR3. CDR3 sequence (DNA): TGCGCCAGCAGCTTGACGCTCCAGGGGCTGGTTAACGAGCAGTACTTC. Its protein is CASSLTLQGLVNEQYF.

About this clone: At the DNA level, this CDR3 is encoded by other sequences in the same sample as well. This chain uses TRBV13 with TRBJ2-1; the D is unclear. Germline loops: CDR1 PRHDT, CDR2 FYEKMQ (reference sequence). V lost 5 bases to trimming and J lost 0 bases, with 5 bases between them. The CDR3 loop spans 13 amino acids. In DNA form, the CDR3 reads TGTGCCAGCAGCCCTGGCTCCTACAATGAGCAGTTCTTC. Translation gives CASSPGSYNEQFF.

The rearrangement uses TRBV28 and TRBJ1-5; D perhaps matches TRBD1 (5 bases). CDR3 length equals 14 residues. Germline V gives CDR1 MDHEN, CDR2 SYDVKM. The V end was cut by 6 bases, the J end by 0 bases, with 9 bases between. The CDR3 coding sequence is TGTGCCAGCAGGGGGGGGTATAGCAATCAGCCCCAGCATTTT. As protein: CASRGGYSNQPQHF.

The gene calls are TRBV2 and TRBJ2-5; weak D call: TRBD2 (6 bases). CDR3 length: 12 amino acids. V was cut by 8 bases and J by 3 bases, with 10 bases left in between. Germline CDR1 and CDR2: SNHLY and FYNNEI. The CDR3 is CASAPGEETQYF. DNA of the CDR3: TGTGCCAGCGCGCCGGGGGAAGAGACCCAGTACTTC.

The gene calls are TRBV5-4 and TRBJ2-7, with D unresolved. This CDR3 comprises 12 residues. The V end lost 2 bases, the J end lost 5 bases, and 8 bases lay between the germline ends. The germline CDR1 and CDR2 sequences are SGHNT and YYREEE (reference sequence). The CDR3 sequence: CASSFGVDEQYF. In nucleotides, the CDR3 is TGTGCCAGCAGCTTTGGGGTTGACGAGCAGTACTTC.

This chain joins TRBV6-5 and TRBJ2-7, with D perhaps matching TRBD1 or TRBD2 (5 bases each). Germline CDR1 is MNHEY and CDR2 is SVGAGI. The CDR3 totals 12 residues. With 7 bases removed from V and 5 bases from J, the gap between germline ends came to 12 bases. This CDR3 is CASKGTYHEQYF. The CDR3 DNA sequence: TGTGCCAGCAAAGGGACGTACCACGAGCAGTACTTC.

The chain employs TRBV10-3 and TRBJ2-7; 12 bases agree with TRBD2. Germline V CDR1 and CDR2: ENHRY, SYGVKD. This CDR3 has 19 amino acids. Trimming cost V 6 bases and J 4 bases; bases outside gene matches: 19. The DNA of the CDR3 is TGTGCCATCAGCGGGTGGACTAGCGGGACCCCAACGCGGGTTTACGAGCAGTACTTC. It translates to CAISGWTSGTPTRVYEQYF.

As to this clone: Other DNA sequences within the sample encode an identical CDR3. The chain has TRBV7-9 and TRBJ2-1; D gene unclear. The CDR3 extends over 12 amino acids. CDR1 and CDR2 (germline): SEHNR, FQNEAQ (reference sequence). Deletions cut 1 base from V and 4 bases from J, with 2 bases between. CDR3 in DNA: TGTGCCAGCAGCTTAGTTTACAATGAGCAGTTCTTC. It specifies CASSLVYNEQFF.

This clone was seen a single time. The CDR3 nucleotides read TGTGCCAGCAGCGTCGGTAGCGGGCGAACCTACGAGCAGTACTTC. This encodes CASSVGSGRTYEQYF. The chain recombines TRBV9 with TRBJ2-7; 7 bases fit TRBD2. Trimming removed 2 bases from V and 2 bases from J; junction bases left unmatched: 7. This CDR3 spans 15 amino acids. The germline V gene encodes CDR1 SGDLS and CDR2 YYNGEE.

This sequence joins TRBV2 and TRBJ1-1, with D hard to call. CDR1 SNHLY and CDR2 FYNNEI come from the germline V gene. The CDR3 contains 13 residues. V was pared by 4 bases and J by 4 bases, with 10 bases between. In nucleotides, the CDR3 is TGTGCCAGCAGTGTATCCAGGACCACTGAAGCTTTCTTT. This sequence encodes CASSVSRTTEAFF.

This clone was counted a single time. The CDR3 sequence is CASRLGASGLMQYF. CDR3 in DNA: TGTGCCAGCAGACTGGGGGCTAGCGGGTTGATGCAGTATTTT. J is TRBJ2-3 and V is TRBV5-6; TRBD2 matches 8 bases. The germline V gene encodes CDR1 SGHDT and CDR2 YYEEEE. The CDR3 totals 14 residues. V was clipped by 5 bases and J by 11 bases; unmatched bases: 13.

The gene calls are TRBV28 and TRBJ2-5; tentative D call: TRBD1 (5 bases). The J call may be mistaken, given a closer DNA end match to TRBJ2-7. This CDR3 spans 14 amino acids. The germline gives CDR1 MDHEN, CDR2 SYDVKM. The CDR3 reads CASIRVDTPYEQYF. In nucleotides, the CDR3 is TGTGCCAGCATTCGGGTGGACACCCCCTACGAGCAGTACTTC.

The chain uses TRBV11-2 and TRBJ1-5; D uncertain. Looked up from germline, CDR1 is SGHAT and CDR2 is FQNNGV. The CDR3 runs to 14 residues. Trimming took 0 bases from V and 4 from J, leaving 7 bases between them. CDR3 in amino acids: CASSLDGGNQPQHF. CDR3 DNA sequence: TGTGCCAGCAGCTTAGATGGCGGTAATCAGCCCCAGCATTTT.

The genes are TRBV11-3 and TRBJ2-2; D possibly matches TRBD1 or TRBD2 (5 bases each). This CDR3 is built from 17 residues. Trimming cost V 1 base and J 4 bases, with 16 bases left between them. The germline CDR1 and CDR2 sequences are SGHNT and YENEEA. In DNA form, the CDR3 reads TGTGCCAGCAGCTTAGCCCGGTGGGGGTCGGGCACCGGGGAGCTGTTTTTT. It is translated as CASSLARWGSGTGELFF. Filled out from reference TRBV11-3 and TRBJ2-2, the complete variable domain reads EAGVVQSPRYKIIEKKQPVAFWCNPISGHNTLYWYLQNLGQGPELLIRYENEEAVDDSQLPKDRFSAERLKGVDSTLKIQPAELGDSAVYLCASSLARWGSGTGELFFGEGSRLTVL.

The genes are TRBV28 and TRBJ1-2; TRBD1 aligns across 8 bases. CDR3 length: 13 amino acids. Germline V lookup: CDR1 MDHEN, CDR2 SYDVKM. Trimming at V came to 4 bases and at J to 5 bases, leaving 3 bases not matched to a gene. CDR3: CASSWDRTYGYTF. The CDR3 nucleotides are TGTGCCAGCAGTTGGGACAGGACGTATGGCTACACCTTC.

The chain recombines TRBV4-1 with TRBJ2-1; D is uncertain. CDR3 length equals 14 residues. CDR1 and CDR2 from the germline V gene are MGHRA and YSYEKL. The V end was cut by 1 base, the J end by 1 base, with 5 bases between. The CDR3 region is CASSQVVSYNEQFF. The CDR3 DNA is TGCGCCAGCAGCCAAGTTGTTTCCTACAATGAGCAGTTCTTC.

In nucleotides, the CDR3 is TGTGCCAGCAGCTACCAAACTTTAGCCCTGGTCTACAATGAGCAGTTCTTC. As protein: CASSYQTLALVYNEQFF. The V call is TRBV5-6, the J call TRBJ2-1; no clear D gene. Germline V gives CDR1 SGHDT, CDR2 YYEEEE. The CDR3 consists of 17 residues. V lost 3 bases to trimming and J lost 3 bases, with 19 bases between them.

On this clone: The same CDR3 is also encoded by other DNA sequences in this sample. V and J are TRBV27 and TRBJ2-1; TRBD2 matches 13 bases. The CDR3 covers 15 residues. Germline CDR1 MNHEY, CDR2 SMNVEV (reference sequence). V lost 6 bases to trimming and J lost 5 bases; unmatched junction nucleotides: 4. CDR3 residues: CASSPGTSGDNEQFF. The DNA of the CDR3 is TGTGCCAGCAGCCCCGGGACTAGCGGGGACAATGAGCAGTTCTTC.

This rearrangement joins TRBV7-9 to TRBJ2-1, with 7 bases identical to TRBD2. Germline trimming cut 5 bases from V and 3 bases from J; bases unmatched to any gene: 7. The CDR3 has 15 residues. Germline V lookup: CDR1 SEHNR, CDR2 FQNEAQ (reference sequence). CDR3: CASSPRGGSYNEQFF. Here the CDR3 DNA reads TGTGCCAGCAGCCCACGGGGCGGGAGCTACAATGAGCAGTTCTTC.

The V call is TRBV7-9, the J call TRBJ2-2; 9 bases match TRBD1. The CDR3 loop spans 16 amino acids. Unmatched junction bases numbered 8, after V lost 5 bases and J lost 4 bases. Germline values: CDR1 SEHNR, CDR2 FQNEAQ (reference sequence). CDR3 protein: CASSPLTGGLTGELFF. CDR3 nucleotides: TGTGCCAGCAGCCCCCTCACAGGGGGCCTCACCGGGGAGCTGTTTTTT.

The rearrangement uses TRBV4-1 and TRBJ2-1, with 10 bases that match TRBD2. CDR1 and CDR2 from the germline V gene are MGHRA and YSYEKL. The CDR3 is 17 amino acids. Unmatched junction bases numbered 5, after V lost 0 bases and J lost 3 bases. CDR3 in DNA: TGCGCCAGCAGCCAAGAAACTAGCGGGACCTTCTACAATGAGCAGTTCTTC. This translates into CASSQETSGTFYNEQFF.

J is TRBJ2-1 and V is TRBV11-2; no reliable D call. V was pared by 0 bases and J by 2 bases, with 5 bases between. This CDR3 region has 14 residues. The germline V gene has CDR1 SGHAT and CDR2 FQNNGV. The CDR3 protein is CASSLDYTYNEQFF. The DNA of the CDR3 is TGTGCCAGCAGCTTAGACTACACCTACAATGAGCAGTTCTTC.